This passage covers 30 T cell receptor beta chains from one sample sequenced in a study of cytomegalovirus exposure and HLA in healthy donors. The assay was immunoSEQ multiplex PCR, and TCRdb's table has in-frame clones only and misses some. The sample shows 150,000 or so clones, 75% to 90% of them seen only once. The sample comprised PBMCs. These receptors were collected from a young woman in good health and CMV-seropositive.

This chain connects TRBV4-1 to TRBJ1-1; 9 bases fit TRBD1. Germline V CDR1 and CDR2: MGHRA, YSYEKL. J was trimmed by 3 bases and V by 0 bases; bases with no gene match: 17. The CDR3 loop spans 20 amino acids. The DNA for the CDR3 is TGCGCCAGCAGCCAAGATGGCTTCAGTTCCCGGGACAGGGAAGACACTGAAGCTTTCTTT. Amino acid sequence: CASSQDGFSSRDREDTEAFF.

The V and J genes are TRBV19 and TRBJ1-1, with D possibly TRBD1 on 6 matching bases. V gave up 3 bases and J gave up 0 bases, with 17 bases separating them. This CDR3 has 17 residues. Germline V gene lookup returns CDR1 LNHDA and CDR2 SQIVND (reference sequence). In DNA, the CDR3 is TGTGCCAGTAGTATTTATCCGGGACACACCATGAACACTGAAGCTTTCTTT. Amino acids: CASSIYPGHTMNTEAFF.

The rearrangement joins TRBV28 to TRBJ2-5; TRBD2 aligns across 9 bases. CDR1 and CDR2 (germline): MDHEN, SYDVKM. After removal of 2 bases from V and 6 bases from J, the junction contained 7 bases not matched to a gene. The CDR3 totals 15 residues. The CDR3 sequence is CASSLRLAVMKTQYF. As DNA, the CDR3 is TGTGCCAGCAGTTTAAGACTAGCGGTGATGAAGACCCAGTACTTC.

J is TRBJ2-3 and V is TRBV18; the D is unclear. CDR1 is KGHSH and CDR2 is LQKENI in the germline V gene. This CDR3 comprises 13 residues. V was cut by 2 bases and J by 2 bases, with 5 bases left in between. This CDR3 reads CASSPTHTDTQYF. The CDR3 DNA follows: TGTGCCAGCTCACCAACACACACAGATACGCAGTATTTT.

J is TRBJ2-3 and V is TRBV6-6, with a weak D call TRBD2 (6 bases). V was shortened by 2 bases and J by 0 bases, with 9 bases between the two germline ends. This CDR3 is 15 amino acids long. Germline V CDR1 and CDR2: MNHNY, SVGAGI (reference sequence). For the CDR3, the DNA is TGTGCCAGCAGTTACAATGGACTAAGCACAGATACGCAGTATTTT. This translates into CASSYNGLSTDTQYF.

This chain links TRBV28 with TRBJ1-2; D not certain. V was cut by 1 base and J by 6 bases, with 6 bases left in between. Germline CDR1 reads MDHEN; CDR2 reads SYDVKM. The CDR3 runs 12 residues. DNA of the CDR3: TGTGCCAGCAGTTTATCCCCAAATGGCTACACCTTC. This sequence encodes CASSLSPNGYTF.

V and J are TRBV10-3 and TRBJ2-1; 7 nucleotides match TRBD1. Trimming took 4 bases from V and 6 from J; bases not matched to a gene: 6. This CDR3 is built from 14 residues. CDR1 is ENHRY and CDR2 is SYGVKD in the germline V gene. CDR3 amino acids: CAISAVGDSNEQFF. In DNA form, the CDR3 reads TGTGCCATCAGTGCCGTAGGGGACAGCAATGAGCAGTTCTTC.

On this clone itself: Germline is not matched at one junction end, which may reflect a read error. The chain is built from TRBV11-1 and TRBJ2-3, with 11 bases identical to TRBD2. This CDR3 spans 14 amino acids. The germline gives CDR1 SGHAT, CDR2 FQDESV (reference sequence). CDR3 in DNA: TGTGCCAGCAGCTTAGGCGCGACTAGCGGGATTCGGATGTTT. Its protein product is CASSLGATSGIRMF.

This chain links TRBV27 with TRBJ1-6; D is ambiguous. The CDR3 totals 16 residues. Looked up from germline, CDR1 is MNHEY and CDR2 is SMNVEV (reference sequence). The V end was cut by 4 bases, the J end by 3 bases, with 13 bases between. CDR3 region: CASSSGPGFYNSPLHF. The CDR3 nucleotides read TGTGCCAGCAGTTCAGGTCCGGGGTTCTATAATTCACCCCTCCACTTT.

The V call is TRBV11-3, the J call TRBJ2-3; TRBD1 agrees at 9 bases. The V gene's germline CDR1 is SGHNT and CDR2 YENEEA. This CDR3 spans 17 amino acids. The V segment lost 1 base and the J segment 3 bases; nucleotides outside the gene matches: 8. For the CDR3, the DNA is TGTGCCAGCAGCTTAGGTACCGGGACAGGGAGGACAGATACGCAGTATTTT. Encoded protein: CASSLGTGTGRTDTQYF.

The V and J genes are TRBV2 and TRBJ2-5; 7 positions match TRBD1. The V segment lost 8 bases and the J segment 7 bases; nucleotides outside the gene matches: 13. The germline gives CDR1 SNHLY, CDR2 FYNNEI. This CDR3 is 14 amino acids long. DNA for the CDR3: TGTGCCAGCTCTAAAGGGGGCCCCCTAAGGACCCAGTACTTC. This encodes CASSKGGPLRTQYF.

The V call is TRBV19, the J call TRBJ2-1, with 8 bases fitting TRBD2. CDR1 LNHDA and CDR2 SQIVND come from the germline V gene (reference sequence). CDR3 size: 14 residues. Trimming at V came to 3 bases and at J to 8 bases, leaving 6 bases not matched to a gene. CDR3 amino acids: CASSIPSGGDEQFF. CDR3 in DNA: TGTGCCAGTAGTATTCCGTCGGGAGGGGATGAGCAGTTCTTC. The full variable domain, rest sourced from reference TRBV19 and TRBJ2-1, is DGGITQSPKYLFRKEGQNVTLSCEQNLNHDAMYWYRQDPGQGLRLIYYSQIVNDFQKGDIAEGYSVSREKKESFPLTVTSAQKNPTAFYLCASSIPSGGDEQFFGPGTRLTVL.

CDR3: CASSSTLGQGEYEQYF. CDR3 nucleotide sequence: TGTGCCAGCAGTTCTACCCTCGGACAGGGGGAGTACGAGCAGTACTTC. The chain employs TRBV28 and TRBJ2-7; 10 nucleotides align to TRBD1. V was clipped by 4 bases and J by 4 bases; unmatched bases: 10. The germline V gene has CDR1 MDHEN and CDR2 SYDVKM. This CDR3 contains 16 residues.

The CDR3 reads CASSAQGGTDTQYF. The CDR3 DNA sequence: TGTGCCAGCAGTGCACAGGGAGGCACAGATACGCAGTATTTT. The gene calls are TRBV2 and TRBJ2-3; D is possibly TRBD1 (6 bases). Trimming removed 4 bases from V and 1 base from J, with 9 bases in between. The CDR3 spans 14 residues. Germline CDR1 reads SNHLY; CDR2 reads FYNNEI.

This clone was detected a few times. The chain carries TRBV11-2 and TRBJ2-3; 7 bases match TRBD2. The CDR3 runs 14 residues. Germline-derived CDR1 and CDR2 are SGHAT and FQNNGV. With V trimmed by 3 bases and J by 6 bases, 6 bases remained unmatched. As DNA, the CDR3 is TGTGCCAGCAGCTTGACTAGCCACGCGGATACGCAGTATTTT. This encodes CASSLTSHADTQYF.

The chain uses TRBV2 and TRBJ2-1; the D gene is possibly TRBD2 (5 bases). V lost 7 bases to trimming and J lost 9 bases, with 19 bases between them. The CDR3 loop spans 14 amino acids. Germline assignment: CDR1 SNHLY and CDR2 FYNNEI. CDR3 nucleotide sequence: TGTGCCAGCATCCCGGAGGCCTACCGGGGTGAGCAGTTCTTC. Translation: CASIPEAYRGEQFF.

The chain uses TRBV2 and TRBJ2-1; a possible D gene is TRBD2 (5 bases). CDR1 is SNHLY, CDR2 FYNNEI, per germline. CDR3 length equals 13 residues. V shed 6 bases and J shed 4 bases, with 10 bases lying between them. The CDR3 coding sequence is TGTGCCAGCAGCCCCGGGAAATACAATGAGCAGTTCTTC. This sequence encodes CASSPGKYNEQFF.

The V and J genes are TRBV5-3 and TRBJ2-7; D is possibly TRBD1 (7 bases). TRBV5-3 is designated an ORF whose function remains uncertain. Trimming shortened V by 2 bases and J by 0 bases, and 15 bases separated the two germline ends. The CDR3 has 16 amino acids. The CDR3 protein is CARSFPGQGGSYEQYF. The CDR3 nucleotides read TGTGCCAGAAGCTTCCCTGGGCAGGGGGGCTCCTACGAGCAGTACTTC.

This chain links TRBV11-3 with TRBJ2-7; 7 bases agree with TRBD2. Per germline, CDR1 SGHNT and CDR2 YENEEA. The CDR3 is made up of 12 amino acids. J lost 6 bases, V lost 3 bases, and 2 bases had no gene match. CDR3 loop: CASSFGGSEQYF. CDR3 DNA sequence: TGTGCCAGCAGCTTTGGCGGGAGCGAGCAGTACTTC. Complete variable domain (other parts from reference TRBV11-3 and TRBJ2-7): EAGVVQSPRYKIIEKKQPVAFWCNPISGHNTLYWYLQNLGQGPELLIRYENEEAVDDSQLPKDRFSAERLKGVDSTLKIQPAELGDSAVYLCASSFGGSEQYFGPGTRLTVT.

The rearrangement joins TRBV2 to TRBJ1-2, with 10 bases that match TRBD1. This CDR3 has 14 residues. The V segment lost 7 bases and the J segment 8 bases; nucleotides outside the gene matches: 10. Germline-derived CDR1 and CDR2 are SNHLY and FYNNEI. The CDR3 DNA sequence: TGTGCCAGCATCCCGGGACAGGGGCTCGAAGGCTACACCTTC. This encodes CASIPGQGLEGYTF. The full variable domain, completed using reference TRBV2 and TRBJ1-2, is EPEVTQTPSHQVTQMGQEVILRCVPISNHLYFYWYRQILGQKVEFLVSFYNNEISEKSEIFDDQFSVERPDGSNFTLKIRSTKLEDSAMYFCASIPGQGLEGYTFGSGTRLTVV.

The chain combines TRBV5-1 with TRBJ2-7, with TRBD2 identical over 10 bases. The length of the CDR3 is 15 residues. The trim removed 1 base at V and 2 bases at J, leaving 3 bases unmatched. Germline CDR1 is SGHRS and CDR2 is YFSETQ. CDR3 DNA sequence: TGCGCCAGCAGCTTGTCTAGCGGGAGTCCCTACGAGCAGTACTTC. Its translation: CASSLSSGSPYEQYF. The variable domain in full, completed from reference TRBV5-1 and TRBJ2-7, reads KAGVTQTPRYLIKTRGQQVTLSCSPISGHRSVSWYQQTPGQGLQFLFEYFSETQRNKGNFPGRFSGRQFSNSRSEMNVSTLELGDSALYLCASSLSSGSPYEQYFGPGTRLTVT.

CDR3 loop: CASSFLGREQFF. As DNA, the CDR3 is TGCGCCAGCAGCTTTCTAGGTCGCGAGCAGTTCTTC. The rearrangement uses TRBV5-1 and TRBJ2-1; D is ambiguous. CDR3 size: 12 residues. Germline-derived CDR1 and CDR2 are SGHRS and YFSETQ. Trimming pared 2 bases from V and 10 bases from J, leaving 10 bases between.

V and J are TRBV9 and TRBJ2-1, with D tentatively TRBD2 (5 bases). Trimming stripped 3 bases from V and 3 bases from J, with 7 bases between. The CDR3 is 13 amino acids. Germline V gene lookup returns CDR1 SGDLS and CDR2 YYNGEE. The CDR3 DNA sequence: TGTGCCAGCAGCGCCCGGGACTACAATGAGCAGTTCTTC. It codes for CASSARDYNEQFF.

This clone has only one observation. This chain connects TRBV4-2 to TRBJ2-1, with a possible D match to TRBD1 (6 bases). V was cut by 3 bases and J by 7 bases, with 13 bases left in between. The length of the CDR3 is 14 residues. Germline V gene data show CDR1 as LGHNA and CDR2 as YNFKEQ. CDR3 residues: CASSHIQGMNEQFF. Written as DNA, the CDR3 is TGTGCCAGCAGCCATATACAGGGTATGAATGAGCAGTTCTTC.

The chain couples TRBV15 to TRBJ2-3; 10 nucleotides match TRBD2. The V and J ends lost 2 bases and 2 bases, in that order; junction bases with no gene match: 4. This CDR3 is built from 16 residues. Per germline, CDR1 LNHNV and CDR2 YYDKDF (reference sequence). CDR3 residues: CATSRLAGDFTDTQYF. In DNA form, the CDR3 reads TGTGCCACCAGCAGACTAGCGGGAGACTTCACAGATACGCAGTATTTT.

V is TRBV10-3 and J is TRBJ2-7; 8 bases are a match to TRBD2. From germline, CDR1 is ENHRY and CDR2 SYGVKD. Trimming removed 3 bases from V and 0 bases from J; junction bases left unmatched: 4. This CDR3 is built from 15 residues. The CDR3 loop is CAISDGTRLSYEQYF. CDR3 nucleotide sequence: TGTGCCATCAGTGATGGGACTAGACTCTCCTACGAGCAGTACTTC.

The chain recombines TRBV27 with TRBJ2-7; 9 nucleotides match TRBD2. The ends lost 4 bases at V and 3 bases at J; junction bases unmatched: 10. CDR3 length: 16 residues. Germline assignment: CDR1 MNHEY and CDR2 SMNVEV (reference sequence). The CDR3 loop is CASSSRLADPFYEQYF. CDR3 DNA: TGTGCCAGCAGTTCCAGACTAGCGGACCCTTTCTACGAGCAGTACTTC.

The rearrangement joins TRBV5-1 to TRBJ2-7; TRBD1 agrees at 9 bases. This CDR3 contains 14 residues. V lost 5 bases and J lost 3; bases outside the gene matches: 6. CDR1 and CDR2 from the germline V gene are SGHRS and YFSETQ. DNA for the CDR3: TGCGCCAGCAGGCGCGGGACAGGGAACTACGAGCAGTACTTC. Amino acid sequence: CASRRGTGNYEQYF.

The rearrangement links TRBV15 to TRBJ2-3; TRBD2 matches 13 bases. The V and J ends lost 1 base and 4 bases, in that order; junction bases with no gene match: 2. In germline, CDR1 is LNHNV, CDR2 YYDKDF (reference sequence). The CDR3 totals 16 residues. The CDR3 coding sequence is TGTGCCACCAGCAGAGGACTAGCGGGGGGTGCAGATACGCAGTATTTT. Translation gives CATSRGLAGGADTQYF.

This sequence joins TRBV5-1 and TRBJ2-6; D is possibly TRBD1 (5 bases). V shed 2 bases and J shed 0 bases, with 6 bases lying between them. This CDR3 has 15 amino acids. Germline lookup yields CDR1 SGHRS and CDR2 YFSETQ. Here the CDR3 DNA reads TGCGCCAGCAGCTTAGGGGCCTCTGGGGCCAACGTCCTGACTTTC. Protein sequence: CASSLGASGANVLTF.